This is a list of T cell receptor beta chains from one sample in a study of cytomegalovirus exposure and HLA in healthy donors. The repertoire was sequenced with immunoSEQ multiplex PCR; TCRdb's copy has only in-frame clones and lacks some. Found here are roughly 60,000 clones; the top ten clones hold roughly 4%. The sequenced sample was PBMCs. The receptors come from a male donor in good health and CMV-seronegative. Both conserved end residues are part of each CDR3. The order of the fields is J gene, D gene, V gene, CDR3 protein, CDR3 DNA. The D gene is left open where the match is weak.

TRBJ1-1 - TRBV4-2 CASSQEDGRSAMNTEAFF TGTGCCAGCAGCCAAGAGGACGGGAGATCGGCTATGAACACTGAAGCTTTCTTT
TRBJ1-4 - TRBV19 CASSGHATNEKLFF TGTGCCAGTAGTGGACATGCAACTAATGAAAAACTGTTTTTT
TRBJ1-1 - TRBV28 CASNEAGRKAFF TGTGCCAGCAACGAAGCGGGAAGGAAGGCTTTCTTT
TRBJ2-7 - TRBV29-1 CSAQGEGVNEQYF TGCAGCGCCCAAGGGGAGGGGGTAAACGAGCAGTACTTC
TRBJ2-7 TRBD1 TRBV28 CASSLSHRDRTYEQYF TGTGCCAGCAGTTTATCCCACCGGGACAGAACCTACGAGCAGTACTTC
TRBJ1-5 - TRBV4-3 CASSQATGPSNQPQHF TGCGCCAGCAGCCAAGCAACAGGACCTTCCAATCAGCCCCAGCATTTT
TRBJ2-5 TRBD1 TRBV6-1 CASSGRQGLATQYF TGTGCCAGCAGTGGACGACAGGGCTTGGCGACCCAGTACTTC
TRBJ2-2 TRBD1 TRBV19 CASSRTGTGGSTGGGELFF TGTGCCAGTAGTAGAACCGGGACAGGGGGTTCGACGGGAGGCGGGGAGCTGTTTTTT
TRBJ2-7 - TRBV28 CASSFGGRIDEQYF TGTGCCAGCAGTTTCGGGGGGCGCATCGACGAGCAGTACTTC
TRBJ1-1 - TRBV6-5 CASSEGKGNTEDFF TGTGCCAGCAGCGAGGGAAAGGGAAACACTGAAGATTTCTTT
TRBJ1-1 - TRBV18 CASSLRSRGRVNTEAFF TGTGCCAGCTCCCTCAGATCCAGGGGACGGGTGAACACTGAAGCTTTCTTT
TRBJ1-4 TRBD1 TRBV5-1 CASRPGTVTTNEKLFF TGCGCCAGCAGGCCCGGGACAGTAACAACTAATGAAAAACTGTTTTTT
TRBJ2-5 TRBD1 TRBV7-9 CASSPPMGQGQETQYF TGTGCCAGCAGCCCTCCAATGGGACAGGGACAAGAGACCCAGTACTTC
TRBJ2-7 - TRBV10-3 CAISESLGGVREQYF TGTGCCATCAGTGAGTCGTTGGGGGGAGTTAGGGAGCAGTACTTC
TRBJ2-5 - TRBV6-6 CASSYSGGAGETQYF TGTGCCAGCAGTTACTCTGGGGGGGCAGGGGAGACCCAGTACTTC